This T cell receptor beta chain originates from a study of blood T cells in healthy people across ages. In the study overall: Using template switching, researchers captured about one barcoded beta molecule for each two T cells. Regarding the study as a whole: Investigators viewed diversity estimates from one million T cells as underestimates, the study reported. In older individuals, TCR beta diversity per million T cells was lower, falling roughly linearly with age.

With regard to this clonotype: Its antigen is as yet unknown.

Alongside a J-beta primer mix, a sample-barcoded 5' primer served in a second PCR lasting about 6 to 12 cycles. One entry per CDR3 protein, called by TCRdb with MiXCR from the 5' RACE reads. This sample has around 1,900,000 distinct CDR3 sequences, with about two fifths found just once. CDR3 size: 16 residues. Germline loops: CDR1 MRHNA, CDR2 SNTAGT. With V trimmed by 2 bases and J by 7 bases, 8 bases remained unmatched. The donors, all healthy, were Caucasians living in Russia, aged about 6 to 90. The source of this sequence is a human donor in good health. Source material: blood. This chain uses TRBV6-4 with TRBJ2-1, with 10 positions matching TRBD1. CDR3 amino acids: CASSDRDRGGINEQFF. The CDR3 DNA reads TGTGCCAGCAGTGACAGGGACAGGGGTGGGATAAATGAGCAGTTCTTC.